One sample yielded the 18 T cell receptor beta chains listed below, sequenced in a study of blood T cell repertoires in COVID-19. Clones were read by immunoSEQ multiplex PCR, and TCRdb kept only the in-frame ones, dropping some. The table lists a few hundred thousand clones, 85% to 90% of them singletons, with less than 5% in the top ten. Sequencing was carried out using peripheral blood. The receptor set was obtained from a middle-aged woman who had recovered from COVID-19.

The CDR3 nucleotides are TGTGCCAGCAGTCGCCATTCGGGGGACAGGTATTTT. Its translation is CASSRHSGDRYF. The V call is TRBV12-3 or TRBV12-4, the J call TRBJ2-3; perhaps TRBD1 as D (7 bases). V was cut by 5 bases and J by 14 bases, with 17 bases left in between. This CDR3 spans 12 amino acids.

The rearrangement joins TRBV2 to TRBJ2-3; TRBD2 aligns across 9 bases. The CDR3 has 14 amino acids. CDR1 and CDR2 from the germline V gene are SNHLY and FYNNEI. With 8 bases clipped from V and 8 bases from J, the junction kept 11 bases outside the gene matches. The CDR3 sequence: CASQGGGASVTQYF. In nucleotides, the CDR3 is TGTGCCAGCCAAGGCGGGGGGGCTTCTGTTACGCAGTATTTT.

This clone occurred a few times. The gene calls are TRBV19 and TRBJ1-1; D might be TRBD1 (5 bases). There are 15 residues in the CDR3. Trimming cost V 0 bases and J 5 bases, with 13 bases left between them. CDR1 and CDR2 from the germline V gene are LNHDA and SQIVND (reference sequence). CDR3 protein: CASSIDGGMWTEAFF. CDR3 DNA: TGTGCCAGTAGTATAGACGGGGGGATGTGGACTGAAGCTTTCTTT.

The rearrangement joins TRBV7-2 to TRBJ1-3, with 7 bases fitting TRBD1. Per germline, CDR1 SGHTA and CDR2 FQGNSA. V lost 2 bases and J lost 8; bases outside the gene matches: 6. The length of the CDR3 is 14 residues. The CDR3 sequence is CASSLSGGGDTIYF. Written as DNA, the CDR3 is TGTGCCAGCAGCTTATCAGGGGGAGGTGACACCATATATTTT.

The genes are TRBV27 and TRBJ2-1, with 8 bases fitting TRBD1. J lost 1 base, V lost 5 bases, and 4 bases had no gene match. The CDR3 consists of 15 residues. Germline CDR1 is MNHEY and CDR2 is SMNVEV (reference sequence). CDR3 sequence: CASSRQGISYNEQFF. Written as DNA, the CDR3 is TGTGCCAGCAGTCGACAGGGGATATCCTACAATGAGCAGTTCTTC.

V and J are TRBV5-4 and TRBJ2-1; 10 bases line up with TRBD2. The CDR3 has 15 amino acids. The trim removed 3 bases at V and 7 bases at J, leaving 7 bases unmatched. CDR1 is SGHNT, CDR2 YYREEE, per germline (reference sequence). CDR3 bases: TGTGCCAGCAGCTCCGAACTAGCGGGGTTTAATGAGCAGTTCTTC. Protein product: CASSSELAGFNEQFF.

V gene TRBV24-1 combines with J gene TRBJ2-5; a weak D match, TRBD2 (6 bases). The germline V gene encodes CDR1 KGHDR and CDR2 SFDVKD. The ends were cut back, 4 bases at V and 5 bases at J, with 19 bases in the middle. The CDR3 is 16 amino acids. DNA of the CDR3: TGTGCCACCAGTGACGGGAGTGACTGGGGGACGGAGACCCAGTACTTC. Protein sequence: CATSDGSDWGTETQYF.

This clone was recorded once. V and J are TRBV6-5 and TRBJ2-7, with D maybe TRBD1 (5 bases). CDR1 and CDR2 (germline): MNHEY, SVGAGI. The CDR3 runs to 14 residues. V was shortened by 6 bases and J by 4 bases, with 16 bases between the two germline ends. CDR3 loop: CASSRTTVSYEQYV. The CDR3 bases are TGTGCCAGCAGCAGGACAACTGTTTCTTACGAGCAGTACGTC.

This clone was detected only once. The chain uses TRBV11-2 and TRBJ1-2; D gene ambiguous. Trimming took off 2 bases at V and 6 bases at J, with 19 bases between the two ends. Germline V gene lookup returns CDR1 SGHAT and CDR2 FQNNGV. The CDR3 is 16 amino acids. The CDR3 bases are TGTGCCAGCAGCTTATCCCAAATAGAGGGCCTAAATGGCTACACCTTC. This codes for CASSLSQIEGLNGYTF.

V usage is TRBV24-1 and J usage is TRBJ2-3, with TRBD2 matching over 11 bases. The V and J ends lost 4 bases and 2 bases, in that order; junction bases with no gene match: 4. CDR1 KGHDR and CDR2 SFDVKD come from the germline V gene. CDR3 length: 16 residues. The CDR3 coding sequence is TGTGCCACCAGTGACCTAGCGGGAGGCCACACAGATACGCAGTATTTT. Translated, it gives CATSDLAGGHTDTQYF.

This CDR3 is CASSLRSGGISGELFF. The CDR3 coding sequence is TGTGCCAGCAGCTTAAGGAGCGGGGGGATCTCCGGGGAGCTGTTTTTT. V is TRBV7-3 and J is TRBJ2-2; TRBD2 matches at 9 bases. This CDR3 comprises 16 residues. The junction had 6 bases not matched to a gene; V was cut back by 1 base and J by 6 bases. Looked up from germline, CDR1 is SGHTA and CDR2 is FQGTGA.

V and J are TRBV6-5 and TRBJ1-5, with 7 positions matching TRBD1. The germline gives CDR1 MNHEY, CDR2 SVGAGI. There are 14 residues in the CDR3. With V trimmed by 6 bases and J by 4 bases, 6 bases remained unmatched. In nucleotides, the CDR3 is TGTGCCAGCAGCAGAGAACAGGGGAATCAGCCCCAGCATTTT. It encodes CASSREQGNQPQHF.

The V call is TRBV24-1, the J call TRBJ2-2, with D perhaps TRBD2 (5 bases). The V gene lost 9 bases and the J gene lost 2 bases, with 15 bases spanning the gap. Germline V lookup: CDR1 KGHDR, CDR2 SFDVKD. CDR3 length: 15 amino acids. DNA for the CDR3: TGTGCCACCGCCGGGGAGCCTAAAAACACCGGGGAGCTGTTTTTT. This gives the protein CATAGEPKNTGELFF.

The V call is TRBV6-2 or TRBV6-3, the J call TRBJ2-1; TRBD2 aligns across 12 bases. Looked up from germline, CDR1 is MNHEY and CDR2 is SVGEGT. The CDR3 runs 19 residues. Unmatched junction bases numbered 12, after V lost 5 bases and J lost 1 base. CDR3 in amino acids: CASSTAGLAGPHSYNEQFF. The CDR3 DNA follows: TGTGCCAGCAGTACCGCGGGACTAGCGGGCCCACATTCCTACAATGAGCAGTTCTTC.

V and J are TRBV5-4 and TRBJ2-3, with D perhaps matching TRBD1 (5 bases). With 0 bases removed from V and 3 bases from J, the gap between germline ends came to 8 bases. Germline assignment: CDR1 SGHNT and CDR2 YYREEE (reference sequence). CDR3 length: 14 residues. The CDR3: CASSLVKGTDTQYF. CDR3 bases: TGTGCCAGCAGCTTGGTTAAGGGGACAGATACGCAGTATTTT. The variable domain in full, completed from reference TRBV5-4 and TRBJ2-3, reads ETGVTQSPTHLIKTRGQQVTLRCSSQSGHNTVSWYQQALGQGPQFIFQYYREEENGRGNFPPRFSGLQFPNYSSELNVNALELDDSALYLCASSLVKGTDTQYFGPGTRLTVL.

The chain couples TRBV6-5 to TRBJ1-6, with a weak D call TRBD1 (6 bases). The CDR3 is 14 residues long. Trimming left V 7 bases short and J 8 bases short, with 15 bases between. CDR1 MNHEY and CDR2 SVGAGI come from the germline V gene. The CDR3 sequence: CASNPGHTDSPLHF. In nucleotides, the CDR3 is TGTGCCAGCAACCCGGGACATACGGATTCACCCCTCCACTTT.

This sequence joins TRBV7-9 and TRBJ1-1; 9 bases line up with TRBD1. V lost 11 bases, J lost 6 bases, and 10 bases stayed unmatched. From germline, CDR1 is SEHNR and CDR2 FQNEAQ (reference sequence). The CDR3 length is 13 residues. In DNA form, the CDR3 reads TGTGCCTCCTCCCGACAGGGGGACCCTGAAGCTTTCTTT. Amino acids: CASSRQGDPEAFF.

V and J are TRBV30 and TRBJ1-4, with D uncertain. V lost 0 bases and J 15 bases, leaving 14 bases between the germline ends. Germline V CDR1 and CDR2: GTSNPN, SVGIG (reference sequence). The CDR3 contains 12 residues. CDR3 region: CAWSVKEAMVFF. Written as DNA, the CDR3 is TGTGCCTGGAGTGTAAAAGAGGCCATGGTGTTTTTT.